This T cell receptor beta chain stems from a study of T cell responses to AZD1222 COVID-19 vaccine. Study-wide results and caveats: The study sampled repertoires only after the peak T cell response.

The V and J ends lost 4 bases and 6 bases respectively, with 13 bases between them. Per germline, CDR1 MGHRA and CDR2 YSYEKL. CDR3 size: 13 residues. The repertoire was sequenced with immunoSEQ multiplex PCR; TCRdb's copy has only in-frame clones and lacks some. This table holds around 120,000 clones, 92% found once. To note about this clone: Antigen: not known.

The chain has TRBV4-1 and TRBJ2-7, with D unresolved. Sequencing used peripheral blood, obtained on day 0 of AZD1222 vaccination. The TCR comes from an adult in good health. The CDR3 DNA reads as TGCGCCAGCAGCCCCGCGGAAGCCCGCGAGCAGTACTTC. Encoded protein: CASSPAEAREQYF.